This T cell receptor (beta chain) was found in a study of cytomegalovirus exposure and HLA in healthy donors. PCR primers comprised 60 Vbeta and 13 Jbeta primers. Assay: immunoSEQ multiplex PCR; the TCRdb copy retains only in-frame clones and omits some. The sample consists of 100,000 to 150,000 clones, 80% of them appearing once. The V gene's germline CDR1 is LNHDA and CDR2 SQIVND (reference sequence). The CDR3 runs 14 residues. Losses at the gene ends were 3 bases for V and 6 bases for J; bases not matched to a gene: 3. This clone was observed a few times. In the same sample, other DNA sequences code for this CDR3.

This TCR derives from a male donor in good health and CMV-seronegative. V usage is TRBV19 and J usage is TRBJ2-1; 9 bases agree with TRBD1. Input material: PBMCs. The CDR3 loop is CASSIGTGSNEQFF. In DNA, the CDR3 is TGTGCCAGTAGTATCGGGACAGGGAGCAATGAGCAGTTCTTC.